A single sample is the source of the 21 T cell receptor beta chains below, sequenced in a study of blood T cell repertoires in COVID-19. The table came from immunoSEQ multiplex PCR; TCRdb's copy has only in-frame clones and leaves some out. The sample has around 390,000 clones, approximately 87% seen once. The sample was PBMCs or T cells enriched from blood (not recorded which). These receptors came from a woman between 45 and 60 years old who had recovered from COVID-19.

In its sample, this clone was seen a few times. This sequence joins TRBV5-1 and TRBJ1-1; tentative D call: TRBD1 (5 bases). V lost 4 bases, J lost 1 base, and 11 bases lay in between. Germline CDR1 SGHRS, CDR2 YFSETQ. The CDR3 totals 14 residues. The CDR3 region is CASSRGHPNTEAFF. DNA of the CDR3: TGCGCCAGCAGCCGAGGACACCCGAACACTGAAGCTTTCTTT. Full variable domain (missing parts from reference TRBV5-1 and TRBJ1-1): KAGVTQTPRYLIKTRGQQVTLSCSPISGHRSVSWYQQTPGQGLQFLFEYFSETQRNKGNFPGRFSGRQFSNSRSEMNVSTLELGDSALYLCASSRGHPNTEAFFGQGTRLTVV.

Regarding this clone: Other DNA sequences in the sample encode the same CDR3. V usage is TRBV15 and J usage is TRBJ1-2; a weak D match, TRBD1 (6 bases). The CDR3 totals 14 residues. V shed 0 bases and J shed 8 bases, with 13 bases lying between them. Germline V gene sequence: CDR1 LNHNV, CDR2 YYDKDF (reference sequence). The CDR3: CATSREGGPSGYTF. CDR3 in DNA: TGTGCCACCAGCAGAGAGGGGGGGCCTTCGGGCTACACCTTC.

This clone was seen many times. The chain couples TRBV30 to TRBJ2-5; D is unresolved. The CDR3 has 14 residues. V was cut by 1 base and J by 5 bases, with 14 bases left in between. Germline values: CDR1 GTSNPN, CDR2 SVGIG (reference sequence). This CDR3 is CAWSGRRLRETQYF. The CDR3 DNA is TGTGCCTGGAGTGGAAGAAGGCTCAGGGAGACCCAGTACTTC.

The chain links TRBV15 to TRBJ1-6; possible D gene TRBD1, 6 bases. There are 15 residues in the CDR3. Trimming cost V 4 bases and J 6 bases, with 13 bases left between them. Germline V gene data show CDR1 as LNHNV and CDR2 as YYDKDF (reference sequence). The CDR3: CATSITRGANSPLHF. The CDR3 DNA reads as TGTGCCACCAGCATAACTCGGGGGGCTAATTCACCCCTCCACTTT.

This chain links TRBV5-6 with TRBJ2-1; possible D gene TRBD1, 6 bases. The CDR3 is made up of 16 amino acids. V lost 1 base and J 2 bases, leaving 13 bases between the germline ends. Germline CDR1 SGHDT, CDR2 YYEEEE. CDR3 nucleotides: TGTGCCAGCAGCTTGTTTGCAGAGGGGGCCTACAATGAGCAGTTCTTC. It yields the protein CASSLFAEGAYNEQFF.

The V gene is TRBV3-1 (or the pseudogene TRBV3-2), the J gene TRBJ2-1; D gene unclear. The CDR3 is 15 amino acids. The V gene's germline CDR1 is LGHDT and CDR2 YNNKEL (reference sequence). V lost 4 bases to trimming and J lost 6 bases, with 16 bases between them. The CDR3 bases are TGTGCCAGCAGCCGACTGGGTAGTTACGGCAATGAGCAGTTCTTC. This translates into CASSRLGSYGNEQFF.

The chain has TRBV28 and TRBJ1-1; no firm D call. The germline V and J ends were trimmed by 5 bases and 3 bases, with 7 bases remaining between them. Germline CDR1 and CDR2: MDHEN and SYDVKM. The length of the CDR3 is 12 residues. DNA of the CDR3: TGTGCCAGCAGTGACGGGGACACTGAAGCTTTCTTT. This codes for CASSDGDTEAFF.

The CDR3 DNA reads TGTGCCAGCTCACCAACCGCTCTCGGGACACAAAGCGACGAGCAGTACTTC. Its protein product is CASSPTALGTQSDEQYF. The chain uses TRBV18 and TRBJ2-7; TRBD1 is a possible D gene (6 bases). This CDR3 is 17 amino acids long. In germline, CDR1 is KGHSH, CDR2 LQKENI. V lost 2 bases, J lost 5 bases, and 22 bases lay in between.

The rearrangement joins TRBV2 to TRBJ2-3; D is undetermined. Germline loops: CDR1 SNHLY, CDR2 FYNNEI. Trimming took off 4 bases at V and 0 bases at J, with 11 bases between the two ends. The CDR3 consists of 15 residues. The CDR3 coding sequence is TGTGCCAGCAGTGGCCTAACGGTTAGCACAGATACGCAGTATTTT. This codes for CASSGLTVSTDTQYF. Looking up the rest from reference TRBV2 and TRBJ2-3 gives the full variable domain: EPEVTQTPSHQVTQMGQEVILRCVPISNHLYFYWYRQILGQKVEFLVSFYNNEISEKSEIFDDQFSVERPDGSNFTLKIRSTKLEDSAMYFCASSGLTVSTDTQYFGPGTRLTVL.

The chain employs TRBV7-8 and TRBJ1-1; no clear D. This CDR3 is 13 amino acids long. The ends were cut back, 6 bases at V and 3 bases at J, with 11 bases in the middle. The germline V gene encodes CDR1 SGHVS and CDR2 FQNEAQ. Written as DNA, the CDR3 is TGTGCCAGCAGACCGGCGAGGGACACTGAAGCTTTCTTT. Encoded protein: CASRPARDTEAFF.

The chain has TRBV29-1 and TRBJ1-5; D not certain. Looked up from germline, CDR1 is SQVTM and CDR2 is ANQGSEA. The CDR3 has 14 residues. Trimming stripped 4 bases from V and 0 bases from J, with 10 bases between. The CDR3 DNA reads as TGCAGCGTTGTGGACGGGATTAGCAATCAGCCCCAGCATTTT. Its protein is CSVVDGISNQPQHF.

This chain joins TRBV6-6 and TRBJ2-1; 7 bases align to TRBD1. Germline CDR1 reads MNHNY; CDR2 reads SVGAGI (reference sequence). The CDR3 is 16 amino acids. Unmatched junction bases numbered 13, after V lost 2 bases and J lost 9 bases. The chain's CDR3 is CASSYPHLAGGREQFF. CDR3 nucleotide sequence: TGTGCCAGCAGTTACCCTCATTTGGCAGGGGGTCGTGAGCAGTTCTTC.

This chain joins TRBV2 and TRBJ1-5; possibly TRBD1 for D (5 bases). V lost 5 bases and J lost 3, with 11 bases in between. The CDR3 consists of 14 residues. Germline assignment: CDR1 SNHLY and CDR2 FYNNEI. The chain's CDR3 is CASSPTVPNQPQHF. In DNA form, the CDR3 reads TGTGCCAGCAGTCCGACAGTTCCCAATCAGCCCCAGCATTTT.

This clone was observed a single time. A junction boundary mismatches the germline segment, possibly from a read error. The chain employs TRBV7-6 and TRBJ2-3; D is possibly TRBD1 (6 bases). Looked up from germline, CDR1 is SGHVS and CDR2 is FNYEAQ. The CDR3 contains 11 residues. The chain's CDR3 is CASSLGHLGLF. The CDR3 nucleotides are TGTGCCAGCAGCTTGGGACATTTAGGCCTTTTT.

V usage is TRBV6-2 or TRBV6-3 and J usage is TRBJ1-5; no clear D gene. The CDR3 has 13 amino acids. Trimming left V 7 bases short and J 5 bases short, with 12 bases between. Germline lookup yields CDR1 MNHEY and CDR2 SVGEGT. CDR3: CASTPGRDQPQHF. CDR3 DNA: TGTGCCAGCACCCCGGGGAGGGATCAGCCCCAGCATTTT.

This clone was detected once. J is TRBJ1-4 and V is TRBV28, with 8 positions matching TRBD1. The CDR3 contains 16 residues. Germline CDR1 and CDR2: MDHEN and SYDVKM. The ends lost 5 bases at V and 4 bases at J; junction bases unmatched: 9. CDR3 region: CASSPGTGYSNEKLFF. DNA for the CDR3: TGTGCCAGCAGTCCCGGGACAGGCTATAGTAATGAAAAACTGTTTTTT.

This clone was recorded a few times. The chain is built from TRBV24-1 and TRBJ1-6; 10 nucleotides align to TRBD1. The CDR3 has 17 residues. Unmatched junction bases numbered 12, after V lost 4 bases and J lost 10 bases. CDR1 and CDR2 from the germline V gene are KGHDR and SFDVKD. Here the CDR3 DNA reads TGTGCCACCAGTGACGTGGGGGGACAGGGGAATAGATCACCCCTCCACTTT. Residues: CATSDVGGQGNRSPLHF.

The rearrangement joins TRBV28 to TRBJ1-5; 9 nucleotides agree with TRBD1. J gave up 0 bases and V 2 bases, and 5 bases lay outside the gene matches. CDR1 and CDR2 (germline): MDHEN, SYDVKM. This CDR3 comprises 17 residues. CDR3 region: CASSLGTGSFSNQPQHF. The CDR3 bases are TGTGCCAGCAGTTTAGGGACAGGGTCCTTTAGCAATCAGCCCCAGCATTTT.

This chain connects TRBV5-4 to TRBJ1-5; 9 nucleotides align to TRBD1. The CDR3 consists of 14 residues. Trimming at V came to 3 bases and at J to 5 bases, leaving 3 bases not matched to a gene. CDR1 and CDR2 (germline): SGHNT, YYREEE (reference sequence). CDR3 sequence (DNA): TGTGCCAGCAGCTCGGGACAGGGAGATCAGCCCCAGCATTTT. Protein product: CASSSGQGDQPQHF.

J is TRBJ2-3 and V is TRBV4-1, with TRBD2 matching over 9 bases. Trimming took 1 base from V and 4 from J; bases not matched to a gene: 6. There are 16 residues in the CDR3. Germline-derived CDR1 and CDR2 are MGHRA and YSYEKL. The CDR3 sequence is CASSQVLSGGSDTQYF. The CDR3 region has the DNA TGCGCCAGCAGCCAAGTCCTTAGCGGGGGTTCAGATACGCAGTATTTT.

This chain's CDR3 is CASSIEGQISNQPQHF. Here the CDR3 DNA reads TGTGCCAGTAGTATAGAAGGACAGATTAGCAATCAGCCCCAGCATTTT. The rearrangement joins TRBV19 to TRBJ1-5; TRBD1 might be the D (6 bases). The germline CDR1 and CDR2 sequences are LNHDA and SQIVND (reference sequence). V was cut by 0 bases and J by 0 bases, with 9 bases left in between. The CDR3 contains 16 residues. The variable domain in full, with the rest retrieved from reference TRBV19 and TRBJ1-5, is DGGITQSPKYLFRKEGQNVTLSCEQNLNHDAMYWYRQDPGQGLRLIYYSQIVNDFQKGDIAEGYSVSREKKESFPLTVTSAQKNPTAFYLCASSIEGQISNQPQHFGDGTRLSIL.